The clone carrying this TCR beta chain was counted ten times or more. Antigen unknown. These data come from a study of regulatory T cells in long-lasting Graves disease. For TCR beta, libraries came from iRepertoire HTBI primers and Arm-PCR of CDR3 regions. TCRdb independently ran MiXCR on the multiplex PCR reads; one entry per CDR3 protein. Here the sample spans some 250,000 distinct CDR3 sequences, about 20% being singletons. Study conclusions and caveats: TRBV28, TRBJ1-2 and TRBJ2-5 were favored in persistent disease.

Indicated time point: newly diagnosed GD, antithyroid drugs for less than 3 months. There was RNA extracted from PBMCs, and the TCR library was made from it. Germline CDR1 DFQATT, CDR2 SNEGSKA (reference sequence). V gave up 0 bases and J gave up 5 bases, with 7 bases separating them. This CDR3 region has 12 residues. This sample also appeared in a second study, on T cells in Graves' hyperthyroidism and ophthalmopathy.

V gene TRBV20-1 combines with J gene TRBJ1-1; D call uncertain. Sequenced material: peripheral blood mononuclear cells (PBMCs), taken at new diagnosis, from a patient treated with antithyroid drugs. This clonotype was sampled from a woman under 40 with Graves disease. CDR3 in DNA: TGCAGTGCTAGAGAAGAGAGGACTGAAGCTTTCTTT. Translation gives CSAREERTEAFF.